The rows below give T cell receptor beta chains drawn from one sample of a study of Ad26.COV2.S vaccination and SARS-CoV-2 variants. Produced via immunoSEQ multiplex PCR; TCRdb's table is partial and in-frame only. The profile shows about 400,000 clones, over 75% of them singletons. Source: peripheral blood, taken in a trial of Ad26.COV2.S vaccine versus placebo. The receptors here all came from a person aged 18-60 years who received the Ad26.COV2.S COVID-19 vaccine or a placebo. The CDR3 runs from the conserved cysteine through the conserved F or W. D genes are given only for firm matches. Not all rows give a size; the values are once, few, many and, for expanded clones, a class.

size,length,D,V,J,CDR3,DNA
-,12,-,TRBV6-5,TRBJ2-5,CASSYGRETQYF,TGTGCCAGCAGTTACGGCAGAGAGACCCAGTACTTC
-,13,-,TRBV10-3,TRBJ1-2,CAISGDRNYGYTF,TGTGCCATCAGTGGAGACAGAAACTATGGCTACACCTTC
-,12,-,TRBV6-2/TRBV6-3,TRBJ1-1,CASSQRGTEAFF,TGTGCCAGCAGCCAGAGGGGAACTGAAGCTTTCTTT
-,15,-,TRBV28,TRBJ2-1,CASSLEGPVYNEQFF,TGTGCCAGCAGTTTAGAGGGACCGGTATACAATGAGCAGTTCTTC
-,11,-,TRBV12-3/TRBV12-4,TRBJ2-5,CASSFEETQYF,TGTGCCAGCAGTTTCGAGGAGACCCAGTACTTC
-,13,-,TRBV7-2,TRBJ2-5,CASSWGSGRTQYF,TGTGCCAGCAGCTGGGGGAGCGGCAGGACCCAGTACTTC
-,16,TRBD1,TRBV4-1,TRBJ1-5,CASMNFDRASNQPQHF,TGCGCCAGCATGAATTTTGACAGGGCCAGCAATCAGCCCCAGCATTTT
-,15,TRBD1,TRBV5-1,TRBJ1-6,CASSPGQGLNSPLHF,TGCGCCAGCAGCCCGGGACAGGGACTGAATTCACCCCTCCACTTT
-,15,-,TRBV28,TRBJ1-2,CASSPPWGGQRGYTF,TGTGCCAGCAGCCCTCCCTGGGGCGGGCAGAGGGGCTACACCTTC
-,15,-,TRBV28,TRBJ1-1,CASYSPGRRNTEAFF,TGTGCCAGCTACTCGCCCGGGCGGAGGAACACTGAAGCTTTCTTT
-,15,TRBD2,TRBV10-3,TRBJ2-5,CAISEGLAGGETQYF,TGTGCCATCAGTGAGGGACTAGCGGGAGGGGAGACCCAGTACTTC
-,14,-,TRBV3-1/TRBV3-2,TRBJ1-1,CASSRGPYDAEAFF,TGTGCCAGCAGCCGAGGGCCCTACGACGCTGAAGCTTTCTTT
-,18,-,TRBV24-1,TRBJ1-2,CATSDGIGAGAEMYGYTF,TGTGCCACCAGTGATGGGATAGGGGCAGGGGCTGAGATGTATGGCTACACCTTC
-,10,-,TRBV29-1,TRBJ2-1,CSVYRDSYLF,TGCAGCGTCTACCGGGACTCCTATCTCTTC
-,14,-,TRBV6-5,TRBJ2-1,CASSPLGRDNEQFF,TGTGCCAGCAGCCCCTTAGGGCGCGACAATGAGCAGTTCTTC
-,15,TRBD2,TRBV15,TRBJ2-7,CATSRDLAATYEQYF,TGTGCCACCAGCAGAGATCTAGCGGCGACCTACGAGCAGTACTTC
-,17,TRBD1,TRBV28,TRBJ1-2,CASSRPGQGRINYGYTF,TGTGCCAGCAGCCGACCGGGACAGGGGAGAATTAACTATGGCTACACCTTC
-,14,TRBD1,TRBV2,TRBJ1-2,CASIIGDSNYGYTF,TGTGCCAGCATAATCGGGGACAGTAACTATGGCTACACCTTC
few,14,-,TRBV6-5,TRBJ1-5,CASSKRQANQPQHF,TGTGCCAGCAGTAAACGACAAGCCAATCAGCCCCAGCATTTT
-,15,TRBD1,TRBV5-6,TRBJ2-3,CASSLKTGRTDTQYF,TGTGCCAGCAGCTTGAAGACAGGGCGGACAGATACGCAGTATTTT
-,13,-,TRBV2,TRBJ1-1,CASSEDRWGGSFF,TGTGCCAGCAGTGAAGATAGGTGGGGAGGCTCTTTCTTT
once,10,-,TRBV10-2,TRBJ2-1,CASGHNEQFF,TGCGCCAGCGGCCACAATGAGCAGTTCTTC
-,15,-,TRBV4-3,TRBJ1-2,CASSQVSGRVYGYTF,TGCGCCAGCAGCCAAGTCTCAGGCAGGGTTTATGGCTACACCTTC
-,13,TRBD1,TRBV6-2/TRBV6-3,TRBJ1-1,CASSYLTGEEAFF,TGTGCCAGCAGTTACTTGACAGGGGAGGAAGCTTTCTTT
-,15,-,TRBV27,TRBJ2-1,CASSSTGTLYNEQFF,TGTGCCAGCAGTTCTACCGGGACTCTGTACAATGAGCAGTTCTTC
-,14,-,TRBV7-9,TRBJ1-3,CASSLGTTGNTIYF,TGTGCCAGCAGCTTAGGTACTACTGGAAACACCATATATTTT
-,13,-,TRBV30,TRBJ2-7,CAWSAGSLYEQYF,TGTGCCTGGAGTGCGGGCTCCCTCTACGAGCAGTACTTC
-,14,-,TRBV3-1/TRBV3-2,TRBJ2-7,CASSQEHRVDEQYF,TGTGCCAGCAGCCAAGAACACAGGGTAGACGAGCAGTACTTC
-,13,-,TRBV27,TRBJ1-3,CASSLGPGNTIYF,TGTGCCAGCAGCCTCGGGCCTGGAAACACCATATATTTT
-,15,-,TRBV7-9,TRBJ1-3,CASSLGQLSGNTIYF,TGTGCCAGCAGCTTAGGGCAGCTCTCTGGAAACACCATATATTTT
-,15,TRBD1,TRBV27,TRBJ1-1,CASSPGSTGGTEAFF,TGTGCCAGCAGTCCCGGGTCGACAGGGGGCACTGAAGCTTTCTTT
-,19,-,TRBV28,TRBJ1-6,CASSFEGLGIFRDNSPLHF,TGTGCCAGCAGTTTTGAGGGACTGGGAATCTTCCGGGATAATTCACCCCTCCACTTT
-,15,TRBD1,TRBV7-9,TRBJ2-7,CASSPTGTGGYEQYF,TGTGCCAGCAGCCCCACCGGGACAGGGGGTTACGAGCAGTACTTC
-,16,TRBD1,TRBV7-2,TRBJ2-3,CASSRGTGGYTDTQYF,TGTGCCAGCAGCCGGGGGACAGGGGGCTACACAGATACGCAGTATTTT
-,13,-,TRBV11-3,TRBJ2-7,CASSLGRPYEQYF,TGTGCCAGCAGCTTAGGCAGGCCCTACGAGCAGTACTTC
-,15,-,TRBV23-1,TRBJ1-5,CASSQSRGARQPQHF,TGCGCCAGCAGTCAATCGAGGGGGGCGAGGCAGCCCCAGCATTTT
-,14,-,TRBV2,TRBJ2-7,CASSGGLWDYEQYF,TGTGCCAGCAGTGGGGGTCTTTGGGACTACGAGCAGTACTTC
-,16,TRBD2,TRBV4-1,TRBJ2-3,CASSQDPSGAFATQYF,TGCGCCAGCAGCCAAGACCCTAGCGGGGCCTTTGCTACGCAGTATTTT
-,15,TRBD1,TRBV29-1,TRBJ2-7,CSVASFGTGTYEQYF,TGCAGCGTTGCTTCTTTCGGGACAGGCACCTACGAGCAGTACTTC
-,15,-,TRBV30,TRBJ2-4,CAWSRRGAAKNIQYF,TGTGCCTGGAGTAGACGAGGAGCCGCCAAAAACATTCAGTACTTC
-,15,TRBD1,TRBV19,TRBJ2-6,CASRNTGDGANVLTF,TGTGCCAGTAGGAATACAGGGGATGGGGCCAACGTCCTGACTTTC
once,16,-,TRBV7-6,TRBJ1-4,CASSPRGPTTNEKLFF,TGTGCCAGCAGCCCCAGGGGACCCACAACTAATGAAAAACTGTTTTTT
-,15,-,TRBV6-6,TRBJ1-5,CASSYLGTSNQPQHF,TGTGCCAGCAGCTATCTAGGGACTTCCAATCAGCCCCAGCATTTT
-,16,-,TRBV3-1/TRBV3-2,TRBJ1-5,CASSLRGGKGDQPQHF,TGTGCCAGCAGCCTCAGAGGGGGGAAGGGCGATCAGCCCCAGCATTTT
-,17,TRBD2,TRBV30,TRBJ2-3,CAWRALAGTTSTDTQYF,TGTGCCTGGAGAGCACTAGCGGGAACAACTAGCACAGATACGCAGTATTTT
once,15,TRBD2,TRBV5-1,TRBJ2-3,CASSLGPSGGDTQYF,TGCGCCAGCAGCTTGGGGCCTAGCGGGGGTGATACGCAGTATTTT
-,14,-,TRBV24-1,TRBJ2-1,CATSLGSSYNEQFF,TGTGCCACCAGTCTCGGTAGCTCCTACAATGAGCAGTTCTTC
-,15,TRBD2,TRBV7-2,TRBJ2-1,CASSLAGTSENEQFF,TGTGCCAGCAGCTTAGCAGGGACTAGCGAGAATGAGCAGTTCTTC
once,14,-,TRBV6-1,TRBJ2-7,CASSEVYLSYEQYF,TGTGCCAGCAGTGAAGTCTACCTCTCCTACGAGCAGTACTTC